The 32 T cell receptor beta chains reported below all come from one sample, sequenced in a study of cytotoxic CD8 clonotypes in ibrutinib-treated CLL. Assay: immunoSEQ multiplex PCR; the TCRdb copy retains only in-frame clones and omits some. The sample lists around 160,000 clones, roughly 90% seen once, with roughly 3% in the top ten. Here the sequenced sample was PBMCs, taken at disease progression, from a patient treated with ibrutinib. These receptors were taken from a human donor with chronic lymphocytic leukemia.

V and J are TRBV6-5 and TRBJ1-5; perhaps TRBD1 as D (6 bases). Germline CDR1 and CDR2: MNHEY and SVGAGI. The V gene lost 9 bases and the J gene lost 4 bases, with 10 bases spanning the gap. The CDR3 totals 12 residues. The CDR3 protein is CASRDKNQPQHF. The CDR3 DNA reads TGTGCCAGTCGGGACAAAAATCAGCCCCAGCATTTT.

The rearrangement uses TRBV14 and TRBJ2-7; 7 nucleotides agree with TRBD1. J was trimmed by 7 bases and V by 1 base; bases with no gene match: 10. CDR3 size: 15 residues. Germline-derived CDR1 and CDR2 are SGHDN and FVKESK. In DNA form, the CDR3 reads TGTGCCAGCAGCCAAGTCGGGTTGACAGGGTGGGAGCAGTACTTC. Translation: CASSQVGLTGWEQYF.

The rearrangement uses TRBV28 and TRBJ2-7, with 9 bases aligning to TRBD2. The V segment lost 4 bases and the J segment 6 bases; nucleotides outside the gene matches: 13. The CDR3 is made up of 16 amino acids. From germline, CDR1 is MDHEN and CDR2 SYDVKM. The chain's CDR3 is CASSSLEGSGSREQYF. In DNA form, the CDR3 reads TGTGCCAGCAGTTCCCTGGAGGGTAGCGGGAGCCGCGAGCAGTACTTC. Full variable domain (remainder filled in from reference TRBV28 and TRBJ2-7): DVKVTQSSRYLVKRTGEKVFLECVQDMDHENMFWYRQDPGLGLRLIYFSYDVKMKEKGDIPEGYSVSREKKERFSLILESASTNQTSMYLCASSSLEGSGSREQYFGPGTRLTVT.

This clone occurred a few times. This rearrangement joins TRBV28 to TRBJ1-5; 9 bases fit TRBD1. Germline V lookup: CDR1 MDHEN, CDR2 SYDVKM. V gave up 4 bases and J gave up 9 bases; unmatched junction bases: 7. The CDR3 consists of 14 residues. The CDR3, as DNA: TGTGCCAGCAGTTCCGGACAGGGGTCGCGGCCCCAGCATTTT. As protein: CASSSGQGSRPQHF. Looking up the rest from reference TRBV28 and TRBJ1-5 gives the full variable domain: DVKVTQSSRYLVKRTGEKVFLECVQDMDHENMFWYRQDPGLGLRLIYFSYDVKMKEKGDIPEGYSVSREKKERFSLILESASTNQTSMYLCASSSGQGSRPQHFGDGTRLSIL.

The rearrangement joins TRBV27 to TRBJ2-1, with 7 bases identical to TRBD2. CDR1 MNHEY and CDR2 SMNVEV come from the germline V gene (reference sequence). J lost 6 bases, V lost 5 bases, and 16 bases had no gene match. The CDR3 loop spans 17 amino acids. The CDR3 DNA follows: TGTGCCAGCAGTACCGGACCTCTGCGGGGGAGCAGCAATGAGCAGTTCTTC. It yields the protein CASSTGPLRGSSNEQFF.

The genes are TRBV11-3 and TRBJ2-3; 9 bases line up with TRBD2. The germline V gene has CDR1 SGHNT and CDR2 YENEEA. Unmatched junction bases numbered 9, after V lost 0 bases and J lost 14 bases. CDR3 length equals 14 residues. The CDR3 coding sequence is TGTGCCAGCAGCTTAGATAGCCTAGCGGGAAAAGGGTATTTT. It specifies CASSLDSLAGKGYF.

The chain is built from TRBV10-3 and TRBJ1-1; D gene unclear. Trimming took off 8 bases at V and 5 bases at J, with 9 bases between the two ends. Germline CDR1 and CDR2: ENHRY and SYGVKD. This CDR3 is built from 11 residues. CDR3 bases: TGTGCCATCGGCCAGAGGACTGAAGCTTTCTTT. Translated: CAIGQRTEAFF.

This chain connects TRBV29-1 to TRBJ1-1; D remains unclear. V was clipped by 6 bases and J by 1 base, with 15 bases between them. Germline CDR1 and CDR2: SQVTM and ANQGSEA. This CDR3 has 14 residues. The CDR3 DNA follows: TGCAGCGTCAGAACTTGGACGGGGAACACTGAAGCTTTCTTT. Residues: CSVRTWTGNTEAFF.

J is TRBJ1-4 and V is TRBV4-2; a possible D gene is TRBD1 (5 bases). V was shortened by 5 bases and J by 7 bases, with 17 bases between the two germline ends. CDR1 is LGHNA, CDR2 YNFKEQ, per germline. The length of the CDR3 is 15 residues. The CDR3 DNA reads TGTGCCAGCAGCGCCGACAGTTTCTTCGGTGAAAAACTGTTTTTT. This sequence encodes CASSADSFFGEKLFF.

The CDR3 nucleotides read TGTGCCAGCAGTTTAAGGGGGGTGCATGGCTACACCTTC. The encoded protein is CASSLRGVHGYTF. The chain uses TRBV27 and TRBJ1-2, with a possible D match to TRBD1 (6 bases). The V gene's germline CDR1 is MNHEY and CDR2 SMNVEV (reference sequence). Trimming removed 2 bases at V and 6 bases at J, with 10 bases between. The CDR3 runs 13 residues.

This chain links TRBV2 with TRBJ2-7; the D gene is possibly TRBD2 (6 bases). Trimming cost V 4 bases and J 6 bases, with 16 bases left between them. This CDR3 contains 14 residues. Germline CDR1 is SNHLY and CDR2 is FYNNEI. CDR3 in DNA: TGTGCCAGCAGTGTCTGGACTAAAGAAAGCGAGCAGTACTTC. It codes for CASSVWTKESEQYF.

The chain joins TRBV5-8 to TRBJ2-5; 8 nucleotides line up with TRBD2. CDR3 length equals 15 residues. J gave up 5 bases and V 7 bases, and 13 bases lay outside the gene matches. Germline CDR1 and CDR2: SGHTS and YDEGEE. The chain's CDR3 is CASENKRELGETQYF. DNA for the CDR3: TGTGCCAGCGAAAACAAGCGGGAGCTGGGGGAGACCCAGTACTTC.

This chain uses TRBV21-1 with TRBJ1-3; TRBD1 was called by the table and not checked on the DNA. TRBV21-1 is a known pseudogene. The CDR3 loop spans 15 amino acids. DNA for the CDR3: TGTGCCAGCAGCAAACACAGAAGTAGTGGAAACACCATATATTTT. Protein product: CASSKHRSSGNTIYF.

The chain uses TRBV4-2 and TRBJ1-5, with 7 bases fitting TRBD1. The CDR3 extends over 16 amino acids. From germline, CDR1 is LGHNA and CDR2 YNFKEQ. V shed 2 bases, J shed 0 bases, and the junction held 4 bases outside the gene matches. CDR3 coding DNA: TGTGCCAGCAGCCAAAACAGGGGAAATAGCAATCAGCCCCAGCATTTT. Its translation is CASSQNRGNSNQPQHF.

The chain employs TRBV6-1 and TRBJ2-1; D call uncertain. The germline gives CDR1 MNHNS, CDR2 SASEGT. Trimming removed 4 bases at V and 4 bases at J, with 8 bases between. The CDR3 has 13 amino acids. CDR3 nucleotides: TGTGCCAGCAGTGCATACGGTTACAATGAGCAGTTCTTC. Translation gives CASSAYGYNEQFF.

The V gene is TRBV29-1, the J gene TRBJ2-1; 10 nucleotides align to TRBD2. J lost 0 bases, V lost 3 bases, and 11 bases had no gene match. Germline CDR1 SQVTM, CDR2 ANQGSEA. The CDR3 is made up of 18 amino acids. The CDR3 nucleotides are TGCAGCGTTGACACTCGGACTAGCGGTAGAACCTCCTACAATGAGCAGTTCTTC. It translates to CSVDTRTSGRTSYNEQFF.

This clone was detected only once. The chain joins TRBV5-5 to TRBJ1-5; 7 bases are shared with TRBD1. The CDR3 covers 15 residues. Looked up from germline, CDR1 is SGHKS and CDR2 is YYEKEE (reference sequence). V trimming: 1 base; J trimming: 6 bases; junction bases outside the gene matches: 7. CDR3 in amino acids: CASSLSLQGSQPQHF. The CDR3 DNA is TGTGCCAGCAGCTTGAGCTTACAGGGGAGTCAGCCCCAGCATTTT.

The chain employs TRBV5-1 and TRBJ1-2; D is unresolved. Germline loops: CDR1 SGHRS, CDR2 YFSETQ. This CDR3 is 13 amino acids long. The ends were cut back, 0 bases at V and 2 bases at J, with 5 bases in the middle. This CDR3 is CASSLAVNYGYTF. The CDR3 DNA reads TGCGCCAGCAGCTTGGCCGTAAACTATGGCTACACCTTC.

The CDR3 nucleotides are TGTGCCAGTAGGACGGGAGGTCCCCTCTCTGGGGCCAACGTCCTGACTTTC. Translation: CASRTGGPLSGANVLTF. The chain couples TRBV19 to TRBJ2-6; 7 bases are a match to TRBD2. With V trimmed by 6 bases and J by 0 bases, 8 bases remained unmatched. The V gene's germline CDR1 is LNHDA and CDR2 SQIVND (reference sequence). The CDR3 is made up of 17 amino acids.

This sequence joins TRBV18 and TRBJ2-7, with D tentatively TRBD1 or TRBD2 (5 bases each). The germline V gene encodes CDR1 KGHSH and CDR2 LQKENI. The ends were cut back, 3 bases at V and 4 bases at J, with 7 bases in the middle. The CDR3 has 12 residues. CDR3 sequence reads: CASSPGAYEQYF. The CDR3, as DNA: TGTGCCAGCTCACCCGGGGCGTACGAGCAGTACTTC.

In regard to this clone: A junction boundary mismatches the germline segment, possibly from a read error. The CDR3 protein is CASSEERGSGQNF. In DNA form, the CDR3 reads TGTGCCAGCAGTGAAGAAAGGGGGAGCGGACAAAACTTC. The rearrangement joins TRBV6-1 to TRBJ2-7; tentatively, D is TRBD1 (6 bases). The CDR3 runs to 13 residues. In germline, CDR1 is MNHNS, CDR2 SASEGT.

V and J are TRBV19 and TRBJ1-1; TRBD1 agrees at 7 bases. There are 12 residues in the CDR3. V shed 9 bases, J shed 5 bases, and the junction held 6 bases outside the gene matches. The germline CDR1 and CDR2 sequences are LNHDA and SQIVND (reference sequence). The CDR3 bases are TGTGCCAGCTCGGACAGGTTGACTGAAGCTTTCTTT. Its translation is CASSDRLTEAFF. Using reference TRBV19 and TRBJ1-1 for the parts outside the CDR3, the full variable domain is DGGITQSPKYLFRKEGQNVTLSCEQNLNHDAMYWYRQDPGQGLRLIYYSQIVNDFQKGDIAEGYSVSREKKESFPLTVTSAQKNPTAFYLCASSDRLTEAFFGQGTRLTVV.

The chain links TRBV10-1 to TRBJ2-7, with D unclear. Trimming removed 0 bases from V and 2 bases from J, with 5 bases in between. Germline V gene lookup returns CDR1 WNHNN and CDR2 SYGVQD (reference sequence). The CDR3 has 13 amino acids. CDR3 sequence reads: CASSESSAYEQYF. CDR3 sequence (DNA): TGCGCCAGCAGTGAGTCGAGTGCCTACGAGCAGTACTTC.

V is TRBV7-2 and J is TRBJ2-7; TRBD1 is a possible D gene (6 bases). Germline V gene lookup returns CDR1 SGHTA and CDR2 FQGNSA. The CDR3 has 12 residues. Trimming removed 4 bases at V and 7 bases at J, with 11 bases between. DNA for the CDR3: TGTGCCAGCAGCTACGGACAGCTTGAGCAGTACTTC. Its translation: CASSYGQLEQYF.

The gene calls are TRBV4-1 and TRBJ2-2; the match to TRBD2 covers 7 bases. The CDR3 is 16 residues long. The germline V gene has CDR1 MGHRA and CDR2 YSYEKL. V lost 6 bases and J lost 0; bases outside the gene matches: 7. The CDR3 coding sequence is TGCGCCAGCAGTCTAACCGGACTAGCGAACACCGGGGAGCTGTTTTTT. Its translation is CASSLTGLANTGELFF.

This chain connects TRBV9 to TRBJ2-3; 7 bases align to TRBD1. This CDR3 comprises 15 residues. CDR1 is SGDLS, CDR2 YYNGEE, per germline. With 3 bases clipped from V and 2 bases from J, the junction kept 6 bases outside the gene matches. In DNA form, the CDR3 reads TGTGCCAGCAGCGCCCCGACAGGGCCCACAGATACGCAGTATTTT. Encoded protein: CASSAPTGPTDTQYF. Full variable domain (remainder filled in from reference TRBV9 and TRBJ2-3): DSGVTQTPKHLITATGQRVTLRCSPRSGDLSVYWYQQSLDQGLQFLIQYYNGEERAKGNILERFSAQQFPDLHSELNLSSLELGDSALYFCASSAPTGPTDTQYFGPGTRLTVL.

Concerning this clone itself: The germline gene is not matched at one end of the junction; a read error may be the cause. The V gene is TRBV7-7, the J gene TRBJ2-1, with 8 bases that match TRBD2. The CDR3 is made up of 18 amino acids. The germline V gene encodes CDR1 SSHAT and CDR2 FNYEAQ (reference sequence). In DNA form, the CDR3 reads TGTGCTAGCAGCCCCCAACTAAAGAGCGGGAGAGCCTACAATGAGCAGTTCTTC. This encodes CASSPQLKSGRAYNEQFF.

The chain joins TRBV29-1 to TRBJ2-7; 7 bases line up with TRBD2. V shed 5 bases, J shed 1 base, and the junction held 8 bases outside the gene matches. The CDR3 length is 14 residues. Germline lookup yields CDR1 SQVTM and CDR2 ANQGSEA. In DNA form, the CDR3 reads TGCAGCGTTTCCCCTAGCGGACTATCCTACGAGCAGTACTTC. As protein: CSVSPSGLSYEQYF.

The gene calls are TRBV4-1 and TRBJ2-1; D call uncertain. V dropped 7 bases and J dropped 8 bases, with 15 bases sitting between them. CDR3 length equals 13 residues. The germline V gene has CDR1 MGHRA and CDR2 YSYEKL. As DNA, the CDR3 is TGCGCCAGCACGGACCCTCAATCCGATGAGCAGTTCTTC. Protein sequence: CASTDPQSDEQFF.

This rearrangement joins TRBV19 to TRBJ1-2; D unclear. The V gene's germline CDR1 is LNHDA and CDR2 SQIVND (reference sequence). Trimming stripped 7 bases from V and 6 bases from J, with 21 bases between. The CDR3 contains 15 residues. This CDR3 reads CASNPDVGSSDGYTF. In DNA, the CDR3 is TGTGCCAGTAACCCTGATGTGGGGAGTTCCGATGGCTACACCTTC.

The chain employs TRBV4-1 and TRBJ2-7; no definite D call. Germline V gives CDR1 MGHRA, CDR2 YSYEKL. The CDR3 length is 13 residues. V was pared by 2 bases and J by 3 bases, with 8 bases between. This CDR3 reads CASSQYLNYEQYF. CDR3 in DNA: TGCGCCAGCAGCCAATATCTCAACTACGAGCAGTACTTC.

DNA of the CDR3: TGCGCCAGCAGCTTGGGGGACAGGATGTATGAAGCTTTCTTT. This gives the protein CASSLGDRMYEAFF. This chain links TRBV5-1 with TRBJ1-1; 8 bases line up with TRBD1. Trimming cost V 0 bases and J 7 bases; bases outside gene matches: 5. The CDR3 has 14 amino acids. CDR1 and CDR2 from the germline V gene are SGHRS and YFSETQ. Combining the CDR3 with reference TRBV5-1 and TRBJ1-1 gives the whole variable domain KAGVTQTPRYLIKTRGQQVTLSCSPISGHRSVSWYQQTPGQGLQFLFEYFSETQRNKGNFPGRFSGRQFSNSRSEMNVSTLELGDSALYLCASSLGDRMYEAFFGQGTRLTVV.